A single sample gave rise to the 18 T cell receptor beta chains below, sequenced in a study of graft-versus-host responses after intestinal transplantation. Their antigens are not known. Generated by immunoSEQ multiplex PCR, the TCRdb table keeps only in-frame clones and is missing some. The sample contains approximately 86,000 clones, approximately 90% of which appear only once. Here the sequenced sample was unstimulated CD8+ T cells sorted from spleen or lymph node cells, taken before transplant. Receptors were obtained from a human donor who was the organ donor for an intestinal transplant.

This clone was detected once. The CDR3 sequence is CASSQDWGGTYEQYF. The CDR3 DNA is TGCGCCAGCAGCCAAGATTGGGGCGGAACCTACGAGCAGTACTTC. The genes are TRBV4-3 and TRBJ2-7; D is perhaps TRBD1 (5 bases). The CDR3 sequence is 15 residues long. Germline V gene data show CDR1 as LGHNA and CDR2 as YSLEER. V was shortened by 0 bases and J by 2 bases, with 11 bases between the two germline ends.

The genes are TRBV9 and TRBJ1-2; 7 nucleotides agree with TRBD1. J was trimmed by 6 bases and V by 2 bases; bases with no gene match: 7. This CDR3 is built from 14 residues. In germline, CDR1 is SGDLS, CDR2 YYNGEE. In DNA form, the CDR3 reads TGTGCCAGCAGCGTCTGGGACAGTTACAATGGCTACACCTTC. Protein product: CASSVWDSYNGYTF.

The rearrangement joins TRBV28 to TRBJ1-2; no clear D. Germline CDR1 and CDR2: MDHEN and SYDVKM. Deletions cut 8 bases from V and 5 bases from J, with 24 bases between. This CDR3 is 16 amino acids long. The CDR3 loop reads CASSPTSEQQKYGYTF. CDR3 nucleotide sequence: TGTGCCAGCTCCCCAACCTCTGAACAGCAAAAATATGGCTACACCTTC.

This chain joins TRBV4-3 and TRBJ1-1; D remains ambiguous. V was shortened by 3 bases and J by 4 bases, with 9 bases between the two germline ends. The CDR3 loop spans 13 amino acids. From germline, CDR1 is LGHNA and CDR2 YSLEER. CDR3 coding DNA: TGCGCCAGCAGCCACGGGGTGAGCACTGAAGCTTTCTTT. Amino acid sequence: CASSHGVSTEAFF.

This clone was picked up one time. This chain links TRBV29-1 with TRBJ1-2, with unresolved D. Germline loops: CDR1 SQVTM, CDR2 ANQGSEA. This CDR3 has 12 residues. The V end was cut by 2 bases, the J end by 6 bases, with 10 bases between. CDR3 sequence: CSVETVVDGYTF. As DNA, the CDR3 is TGCAGCGTTGAAACAGTTGTGGATGGCTACACCTTC.

The V call is TRBV6-1, the J call TRBJ2-1, with TRBD1 identical over 8 bases. The CDR3 has 16 residues. The trim removed 4 bases at V and 3 bases at J, leaving 8 bases unmatched. The germline CDR1 and CDR2 sequences are MNHNS and SASEGT. CDR3 loop: CASSATTGDFYNEQFF. The CDR3 nucleotides read TGTGCCAGCAGTGCCACGACAGGGGACTTCTACAATGAGCAGTTCTTC.

The rearrangement joins TRBV27 to TRBJ2-3, with 8 bases matching TRBD2. The CDR3 sequence is 17 residues long. With V trimmed by 6 bases and J by 0 bases, 11 bases remained unmatched. Germline assignment: CDR1 MNHEY and CDR2 SMNVEV (reference sequence). DNA for the CDR3: TGTGCCAGCAGGGTCCTCGGGGGGGAACGTAGCACAGATACGCAGTATTTT. It is translated as CASRVLGGERSTDTQYF.

V and J are TRBV7-9 and TRBJ2-7; 8 positions agree with TRBD2. The CDR3 has 15 residues. Unmatched junction bases numbered 3, after V lost 1 base and J lost 1 base. Germline V gene lookup returns CDR1 SEHNR and CDR2 FQNEAQ (reference sequence). The CDR3 loop reads CASSLGLAGSYEQYF. The CDR3 DNA reads TGTGCCAGCAGCTTAGGTCTAGCGGGTTCCTACGAGCAGTACTTC.

This chain connects TRBV5-8 to TRBJ2-1; 8 bases are a match to TRBD1. Germline CDR1 SGHTS, CDR2 YDEGEE. Trimming took 7 bases from V and 4 from J; bases not matched to a gene: 19. The CDR3 consists of 18 residues. The CDR3 DNA follows: TGTGCCAGCTTATCAGGACAGGGATCCTACACAAGGTACAATGAGCAGTTCTTC. The encoded protein is CASLSGQGSYTRYNEQFF. The variable domain in full, completed from reference TRBV5-8 and TRBJ2-1, reads EAGVTQSPTHLIKTRGQQATLRCSPISGHTSVYWYQQALGLGLQFLLWYDEGEERNRGNFPPRFSGRQFPNYSSELNVNALELEDSALYLCASLSGQGSYTRYNEQFFGPGTRLTVL.

CDR3 residues: CASSYTAGLLRDGYTF. The CDR3 DNA reads as TGTGCCAGCAGTTACACCGCGGGACTCCTGAGGGATGGCTACACCTTC. The V and J genes are TRBV6-5 and TRBJ1-2, with a tentative D call TRBD1 (5 bases). This CDR3 comprises 16 residues. V lost 2 bases to trimming and J lost 6 bases, with 19 bases between them. Germline V lookup: CDR1 MNHEY, CDR2 SVGAGI.

The genes are TRBV4-1 and TRBJ1-1, with D hard to call. Germline-derived CDR1 and CDR2 are MGHRA and YSYEKL. The V end was cut by 1 base, the J end by 5 bases, with 5 bases between. The CDR3 spans 12 residues. The CDR3 DNA follows: TGCGCCAGCAGCCAAGGTCGGACTGAAGCTTTCTTT. Amino acids: CASSQGRTEAFF.

The rearrangement links TRBV27 to TRBJ2-5, with TRBD2 matching 10 bases. The V gene end was trimmed by 2 bases and the J gene end by 1 base; junction bases not matched to a gene: 4. Germline CDR1 is MNHEY and CDR2 is SMNVEV (reference sequence). The CDR3 has 16 amino acids. The CDR3 is CASSLGLAEIQETQYF. In nucleotides, the CDR3 is TGTGCCAGCAGTTTAGGACTAGCGGAGATCCAAGAGACCCAGTACTTC.

The rearrangement links TRBV10-2 to TRBJ2-5, with 13 bases aligning to TRBD2. The germline CDR1 and CDR2 sequences are WSHSY and SAAADI. The CDR3 consists of 15 residues. V shed 6 bases, J shed 5 bases, and the junction held 6 bases outside the gene matches. The CDR3 nucleotides read TGCGCCAGCAGAACTAGCGGGGGGGCCTTGGAGACCCAGTACTTC. Translation: CASRTSGGALETQYF.

This clone showed up just once. The J gene is TRBJ1-6, the V gene TRBV2, with 7 positions matching TRBD1. CDR1 is SNHLY and CDR2 is FYNNEI in the germline V gene. Trimming took 4 bases from V and 6 from J; bases not matched to a gene: 6. The CDR3 has 15 amino acids. The CDR3 here is CASSAGQAGNSPLHF. In DNA form, the CDR3 reads TGTGCCAGCAGTGCCGGACAGGCGGGTAATTCACCCCTCCACTTT.

The genes are TRBV18 and TRBJ2-7; no definite D call. V shed 3 bases and J shed 1 base, with 4 bases lying between them. The CDR3 is 12 amino acids. CDR1 and CDR2 (germline): KGHSH, LQKENI. The CDR3 loop is CASSPPSYEQYF. The CDR3 DNA reads as TGTGCCAGCTCACCCCCTTCCTACGAGCAGTACTTC.

V and J are TRBV7-9 and TRBJ2-7; TRBD1 agrees at 7 bases. The CDR3 length is 14 residues. Looked up from germline, CDR1 is SEHNR and CDR2 is FQNEAQ (reference sequence). V lost 5 bases and J lost 2; bases outside the gene matches: 6. The CDR3 here is CASSPDRETYEQYF. DNA for the CDR3: TGTGCCAGCAGCCCAGACAGGGAGACCTACGAGCAGTACTTC.

This clone was detected only once. Its ends do not fully match the called genes, so a read error is possible. The CDR3 DNA reads as TGTGCCAGCAGCTTACTGGGGACTGGAAGCACCATATATTTT. Its protein is CASSLLGTGSTIYF. The chain recombines TRBV13 with TRBJ1-3; tentatively, D is TRBD1 (5 bases). CDR3 length equals 14 residues. Germline assignment: CDR1 PRHDT and CDR2 FYEKMQ (reference sequence).

The rearrangement uses TRBV9 and TRBJ2-3, with 8 positions matching TRBD2. The CDR3 consists of 14 residues. With V trimmed by 4 bases and J by 0 bases, 1 base remained unmatched. Germline values: CDR1 SGDLS, CDR2 YYNGEE. The chain's CDR3 is CASSTSGSTDTQYF. Written as DNA, the CDR3 is TGTGCCAGCAGCACTAGCGGTAGCACAGATACGCAGTATTTT.